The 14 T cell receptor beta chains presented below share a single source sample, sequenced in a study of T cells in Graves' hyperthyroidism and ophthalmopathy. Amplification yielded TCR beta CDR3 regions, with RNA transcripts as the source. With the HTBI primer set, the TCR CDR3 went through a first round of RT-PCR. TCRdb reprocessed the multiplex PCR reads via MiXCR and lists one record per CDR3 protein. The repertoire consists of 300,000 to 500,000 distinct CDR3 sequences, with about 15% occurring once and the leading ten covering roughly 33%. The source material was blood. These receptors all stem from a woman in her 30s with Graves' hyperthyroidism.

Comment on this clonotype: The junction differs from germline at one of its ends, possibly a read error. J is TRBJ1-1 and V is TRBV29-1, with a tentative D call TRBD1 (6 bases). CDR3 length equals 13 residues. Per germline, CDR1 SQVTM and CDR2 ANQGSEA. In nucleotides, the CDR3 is TGCAGAGTTGTAGGCAGGGGGAACACTGAAGCTTTCTTT. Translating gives CRVVGRGNTEAFF.

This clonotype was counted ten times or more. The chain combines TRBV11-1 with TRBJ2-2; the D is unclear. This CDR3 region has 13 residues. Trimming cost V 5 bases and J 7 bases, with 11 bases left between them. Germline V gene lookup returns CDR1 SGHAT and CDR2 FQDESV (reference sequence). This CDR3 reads CASSSRYIGELFF. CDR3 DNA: TGTGCCAGCAGCAGCCGATACATCGGGGAGCTGTTTTTT.

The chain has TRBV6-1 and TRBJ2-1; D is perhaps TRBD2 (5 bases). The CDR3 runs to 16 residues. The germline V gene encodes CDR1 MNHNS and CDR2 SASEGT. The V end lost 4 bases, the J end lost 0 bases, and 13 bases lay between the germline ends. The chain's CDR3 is CASSGALAGSYNEQFF. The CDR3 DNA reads TGTGCCAGCAGTGGGGCTCTGGCGGGCTCCTACAATGAGCAGTTCTTC.

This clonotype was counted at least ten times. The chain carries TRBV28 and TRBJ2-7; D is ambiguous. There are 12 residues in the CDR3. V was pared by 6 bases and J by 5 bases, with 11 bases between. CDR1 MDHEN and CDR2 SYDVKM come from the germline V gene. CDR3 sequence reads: CASRPHPHEQYF. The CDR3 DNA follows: TGTGCCAGCAGGCCCCATCCCCACGAGCAGTACTTC.

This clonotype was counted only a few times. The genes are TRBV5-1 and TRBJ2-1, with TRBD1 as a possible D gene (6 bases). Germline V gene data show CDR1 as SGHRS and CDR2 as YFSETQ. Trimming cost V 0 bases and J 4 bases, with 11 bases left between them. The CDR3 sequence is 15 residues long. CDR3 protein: CASSLDGTLYNEQFF. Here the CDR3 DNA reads TGCGCCAGCAGCTTGGATGGGACACTGTACAATGAGCAGTTCTTC.

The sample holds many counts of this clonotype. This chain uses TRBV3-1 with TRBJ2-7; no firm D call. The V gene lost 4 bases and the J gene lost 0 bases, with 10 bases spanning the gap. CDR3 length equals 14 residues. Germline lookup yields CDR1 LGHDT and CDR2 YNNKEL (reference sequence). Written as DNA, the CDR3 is TGTGCCAGCAGCCGGCCAGGAGTCTCCTACGAGCAGTACTTC. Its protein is CASSRPGVSYEQYF.

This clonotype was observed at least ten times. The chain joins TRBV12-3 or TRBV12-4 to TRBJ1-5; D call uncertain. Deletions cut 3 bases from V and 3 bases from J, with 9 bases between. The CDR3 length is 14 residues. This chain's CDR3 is CASSLFSTNQPQHF. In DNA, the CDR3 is TGTGCCAGCAGTTTGTTCTCGACCAATCAGCCCCAGCATTTT.

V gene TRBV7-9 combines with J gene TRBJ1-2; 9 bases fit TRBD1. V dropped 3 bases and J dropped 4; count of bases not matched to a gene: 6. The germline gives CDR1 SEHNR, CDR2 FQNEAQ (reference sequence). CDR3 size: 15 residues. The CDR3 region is CASSFSGQGFYGYTF. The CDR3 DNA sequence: TGTGCCAGCAGCTTTAGTGGACAGGGGTTCTATGGCTACACCTTC.

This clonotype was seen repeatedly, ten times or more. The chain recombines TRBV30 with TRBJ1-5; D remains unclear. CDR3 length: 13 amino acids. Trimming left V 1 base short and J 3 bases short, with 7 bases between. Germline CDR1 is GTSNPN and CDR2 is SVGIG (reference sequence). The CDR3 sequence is CAWSGQLNQPQHF. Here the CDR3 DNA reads TGTGCCTGGAGTGGCCAGCTCAATCAGCCCCAGCATTTT.

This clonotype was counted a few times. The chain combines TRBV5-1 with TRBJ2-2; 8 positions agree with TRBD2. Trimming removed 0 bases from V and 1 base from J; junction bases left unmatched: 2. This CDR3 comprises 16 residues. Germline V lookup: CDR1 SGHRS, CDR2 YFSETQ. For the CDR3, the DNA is TGCGCCAGCAGCTTGGTGCGGGGGGTGAACACCGGGGAGCTGTTTTTT. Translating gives CASSLVRGVNTGELFF.

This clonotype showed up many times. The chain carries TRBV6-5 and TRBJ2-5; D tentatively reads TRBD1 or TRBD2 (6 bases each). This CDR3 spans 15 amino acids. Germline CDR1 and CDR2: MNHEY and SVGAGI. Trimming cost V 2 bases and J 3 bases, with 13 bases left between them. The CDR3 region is CASSYGGTYEETQYF. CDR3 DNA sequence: TGTGCCAGCAGTTACGGCGGGACATATGAAGAGACCCAGTACTTC.

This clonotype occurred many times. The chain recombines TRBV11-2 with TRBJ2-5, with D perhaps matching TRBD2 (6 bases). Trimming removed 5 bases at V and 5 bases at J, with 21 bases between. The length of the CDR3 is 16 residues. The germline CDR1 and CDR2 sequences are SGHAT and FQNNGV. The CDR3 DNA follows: TGTGCCAGCAGCCAACGACCCACGGGGGATGGGGAGACCCAGTACTTC. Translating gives CASSQRPTGDGETQYF.

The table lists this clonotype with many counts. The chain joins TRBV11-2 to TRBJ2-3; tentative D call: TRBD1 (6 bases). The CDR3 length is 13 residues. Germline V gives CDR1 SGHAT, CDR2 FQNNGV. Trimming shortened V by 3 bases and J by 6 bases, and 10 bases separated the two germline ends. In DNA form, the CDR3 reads TGTGCCAGCAGCTTTCAGGGGCTGGATACGCAGTATTTT. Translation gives CASSFQGLDTQYF.

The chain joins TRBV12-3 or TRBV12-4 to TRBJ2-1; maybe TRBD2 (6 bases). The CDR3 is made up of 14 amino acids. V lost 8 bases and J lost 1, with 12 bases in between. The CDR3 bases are TGTGCCAGCGGAGGCGGGGTATCCTACAATGAGCAGTTCTTC. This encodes CASGGGVSYNEQFF.